These T cell receptor beta chains were read from a single sample in a study of shared clonotypes between healthy human individuals. Produced via immunoSEQ multiplex PCR; TCRdb's table is partial and in-frame only. This sample yields 1.4 million to 1.5 million clones, of which 96% are seen a single time; about 1% belongs to the top ten. The sample consisted of naive CD4+ T cells sorted from blood. The receptors come from a man aged 25-45 years in good health. The CDR3 runs from the conserved cysteine through the conserved F or W. A D gene is named only where the DNA matches it firmly. Rows give clone size only sometimes, using once, few, many, or a class for an expanded clone.

j_call d_call clone_size v_call cdr3_nt cdr3_aa
TRBJ1-2 NA once TRBV5-5 TGTGCCAGCAGCTTGGGACAGATCTATGGCTACACCTTC CASSLGQIYGYTF
TRBJ2-1 TRBD2 NA TRBV5-1 TGCGCCAGCAGCTTACCCGGGACTAGCGGGAGTTTTGAGCAGTTCTTC CASSLPGTSGSFEQFF
TRBJ2-5 NA NA TRBV7-6 TGTGCCAGCAGCCCACTGACCCAAGAGACCCAGTACTTC CASSPLTQETQYF
TRBJ1-1 NA NA TRBV4-3 TGCGCCAGCAGCCAAGCGGCCCCAGGCTCTGAAGCTTTCTTT CASSQAAPGSEAFF
TRBJ2-5 TRBD2 NA TRBV5-6 TGTGCCAGCAGCTTGGAGGCGGGAGAAGAGACCCAGTACTTC CASSLEAGEETQYF
TRBJ2-7 NA NA TRBV14 TGTGCCAGCAGCCAAGAAGGGGGGTACCCCGCGGGGCAGTACTTC CASSQEGGYPAGQYF
TRBJ2-1 NA NA TRBV5-5 TGTGCCAGCAGCTCGTACCAGGGGCAATACAATGAGCAGTTCTTC CASSSYQGQYNEQFF
TRBJ2-1 NA NA TRBV29-1 TGCAGCGTTGGGGCTAGCATAAATGAGCAGTTCTTC CSVGASINEQFF
TRBJ2-1 TRBD2 NA TRBV11-3 TGTGCCAGCAGCTTAAACCTAGCGGGAACTAACAATGAGCAGTTCTTC CASSLNLAGTNNEQFF
TRBJ1-5 TRBD1 NA TRBV27 TGTGCCAGCAGTCCAGCCCGGACAGGTTATCAGCCCCAGCATTTT CASSPARTGYQPQHF
TRBJ1-3 TRBD1 NA TRBV28 TGTGCCAGCAGTCCCCAGCCCAGGGGACAGGCCGCTGGAAACACCATATATTTT CASSPQPRGQAAGNTIYF
TRBJ2-1 TRBD1 NA TRBV10-3 TGTGCCATCAGTGAGAATACCGGGACAGGGGGCCCGAATGAGCAGTTCTTC CAISENTGTGGPNEQFF
TRBJ2-1 TRBD2 NA TRBV2 TGTGCCAGCAGTGAAGGACTAGCGGCCGCGAGGGATGAGCAGTTCTTC CASSEGLAAARDEQFF
TRBJ1-1 TRBD1 NA TRBV7-9 TGTGCCAGCAGCCCCCCCGAGACAGGGAGGGAAGCTTTCTTT CASSPPETGREAFF
TRBJ2-7 TRBD2 NA TRBV4-2 TGTGCCAGCAGCCACTACTCCGGGACTAGAGACTACGAGCAGTACTTC CASSHYSGTRDYEQYF
TRBJ2-7 NA NA TRBV5-1 TGCGCCAGCAGCTTCCTGCCCCAGGGCTACGAGCAGTACTTC CASSFLPQGYEQYF
TRBJ2-7 NA NA TRBV5-6 TGTGCCAGCTCACGGGGCGTCGGTTCCTACGAGCAGTACTTC CASSRGVGSYEQYF
TRBJ2-7 NA NA TRBV6-1 TGTGCCAGCTACCGGGCGCACGAGCAGTACTTC CASYRAHEQYF
TRBJ2-7 NA once TRBV7-8 TGTGCCAGCAGCGCCAAAGGAGACTTGGAGCAGTACTTC CASSAKGDLEQYF
TRBJ2-1 NA NA TRBV25-1 TGTGCCAGCAGTGAGGGAAAATATGAGCAGTTCTTC CASSEGKYEQFF
TRBJ1-3 NA NA TRBV4-3 TGCGCCAGCAGCCAAGATCGCCCGGGGGCGGTCGGAAACACCATATATTTT CASSQDRPGAVGNTIYF
TRBJ2-2 NA NA TRBV29-1 TGCAGCGTGGGACACATAACGAACACCGGGGAGCTGTTTTTT CSVGHITNTGELFF
TRBJ2-5 NA NA TRBV9 TGTGCCAGCAGCGTATCAGAGACCCAGTACTTC CASSVSETQYF
TRBJ2-1 NA NA TRBV20-1 TGCAGTGCTAGCTCGCCCAATGAGCAGTTCTTC CSASSPNEQFF
TRBJ1-2 NA NA TRBV9 TGTGCCAGCAGCGTTGATGTGAGGTCCAACTATGGCTACACCTTC CASSVDVRSNYGYTF
TRBJ1-1 NA NA TRBV6-6 TGTGCCAGCAGTTACTCGAGCAGGGGGAACACTGAAGCTTTCTTT CASSYSSRGNTEAFF
TRBJ1-4 TRBD1 once TRBV11-2 TGTGCCAGCAGCCGGACAGGACCTAATGAAAAACTGTTTTTT CASSRTGPNEKLFF
TRBJ1-4 TRBD1 NA TRBV5-4 TGTGCCAGCAGCTTAATCGGGACAGACACAACTAATGAAAAACTGTTTTTT CASSLIGTDTTNEKLFF
TRBJ2-7 NA NA TRBV21-1 TGTGCCAGCAGCTCCCGGGGGACTGCATACGAGCAGTACTTC CASSSRGTAYEQYF
TRBJ2-5 NA NA TRBV11-3 TGTGCCAGCAGAGCCTTAAGGGGTGAGACCCAGTACTTC CASRALRGETQYF
TRBJ2-5 NA NA TRBV2 TGTGCCAGCAAGAAAAGGGTGACGTACCAAGAGACCCAGTACTTC CASKKRVTYQETQYF
TRBJ1-5 NA NA TRBV6-1 TGTGCCAGCACCGTTACCGGGGGGCCCCAGCATTTT CASTVTGGPQHF
TRBJ1-5 NA NA TRBV6-1 TGTGCCAGCAGTGATAGGGGTCATCAGCCCCAGCATTTT CASSDRGHQPQHF
TRBJ2-5 NA NA TRBV11-3 TGTGCCAGCAGCTTACGACAGGCCCCGGGGGAGACCCAGTACTTC CASSLRQAPGETQYF
TRBJ1-5 NA NA TRBV12-2 TGTGCAAGTCGCCTACCCGTCCCGATCCACAGGGGATATAGCAATCAGCCCCAGCATTTT CASRLPVPIHRGYSNQPQHF
TRBJ1-5 TRBD1 NA TRBV6-6 TGTGCCAGCAGCGGACAGGGTCGGAATCAGCCCCAGCATTTT CASSGQGRNQPQHF
TRBJ2-5 NA NA TRBV20-1 TGCAGTGCTCGACTGCAAGAGACCCAGTACTTC CSARLQETQYF
TRBJ1-1 NA NA TRBV28 TGTGCCAGCAGTTTACTGGGGGCGGGGAACACTGAAGCTTTCTTT CASSLLGAGNTEAFF
TRBJ1-5 TRBD1 NA TRBV28 TGTGCCAGCAGCGTTTTGGGCGACCGTCGGACAGGGGGCAATCAGCCCCAGCATTTT CASSVLGDRRTGGNQPQHF
TRBJ2-3 NA NA TRBV15 TGTGCCACCAGCAGAGATCCACCAGATACGCAGTATTTT CATSRDPPDTQYF
TRBJ2-7 TRBD2 NA TRBV6-6 TGTGCCAGCAGCTTTAGCGGGAGGGCCGGGGAGCAGTACTTC CASSFSGRAGEQYF
TRBJ2-3 TRBD1 NA TRBV28 TGTGCCAGCAGTTCCATCCGGGACAGGGGAAACACAGATACGCAGTATTTT CASSSIRDRGNTDTQYF
TRBJ1-1 TRBD1 NA TRBV5-1 TGCGCCAGCAGCTCCGGACAGGGTCGGGTGTACACTGAAGCTTTCTTT CASSSGQGRVYTEAFF
TRBJ2-1 TRBD2 NA TRBV7-8 TGTGCCAGCAGCTTTCCCCGGGAGAGCGGGAGTAGAACCTACAATGAGCAGTTCTTC CASSFPRESGSRTYNEQFF
TRBJ1-3 NA once TRBV5-1 TGCGCCAGCAGCCCCAGGGAGTTATCTGGAAACACCATATATTTT CASSPRELSGNTIYF
TRBJ2-1 NA NA TRBV7-9 TGTGCCAGCAGCCACAATGAGCAGTTCTTC CASSHNEQFF
TRBJ2-2 NA NA TRBV29-1 TGCAGCGTTGAGAACGGGGTAGGCACCGGGGAGCTGTTTTTT CSVENGVGTGELFF
TRBJ2-1 NA NA TRBV28 TGTGCCAGCAGTTCGGCGGAGGGCGTCGGCTATGAGCAGTTCTTC CASSSAEGVGYEQFF
TRBJ1-3 TRBD1 NA TRBV6-1 TGTGCCAGCAGTCCAACAGGGGGCGCGGGAAACACCATATATTTT CASSPTGGAGNTIYF
TRBJ2-3 NA NA TRBV4-1 TGCGCCAGCAGCCAAGATTGGGGAGATACGCAGTATTTT CASSQDWGDTQYF
TRBJ2-2 NA NA TRBV28 TGTGCCAGCAGGAAGCCGATCACCGGGGAGCTGTTTTTT CASRKPITGELFF
TRBJ2-3 TRBD2 NA TRBV11-2 TGTGCCAGCAGCTTAGAGACTCTAGCGGGAGCAGATACGCAGTATTTT CASSLETLAGADTQYF
TRBJ2-2 NA few TRBV7-6 TGTGCCAGCAGCTTTTCCGGTGGGGAGCTGTTTTTT CASSFSGGELFF
TRBJ1-1 TRBD1 once TRBV28 TGTGCCAGCCCGGGACAGGGGTTAGCAGGGACTGAAGCTTTCTTT CASPGQGLAGTEAFF
TRBJ2-5 NA NA TRBV14 TGTGCCAGCAGCCAAGGAGCGTGGGGTTCGCGGATAGAGACCCAGTACTTC CASSQGAWGSRIETQYF
TRBJ1-4 TRBD1 once TRBV5-6 TGTGCCAGCAGGAGGACAGGGGTCGGATATGAAAAACTGTTTTTT CASRRTGVGYEKLFF
TRBJ2-6 NA NA TRBV10-3 TGTGCCATCAGTGGCGGGAATTTTGGGGCCAACGTCCTGACTTTC CAISGGNFGANVLTF
TRBJ1-2 NA NA TRBV5-1 TGCGCCAGCAGCTTGGGCAGAGTACTCTCCTATGGCTACACCTTC CASSLGRVLSYGYTF
TRBJ1-2 NA NA TRBV5-1 TGCGCCAGCAGCTTGGCCTCAGGGACCAGCACCGGCTACACCTTC CASSLASGTSTGYTF
TRBJ1-5 NA NA TRBV7-9 TGTGCCAGCAGCTTAGGTATGGATCAGCCCCAGCATTTT CASSLGMDQPQHF